This TCR beta chain is drawn from a study of T cell repertoires in cytomegalovirus infection. Turning to the study itself: Indications of both CMV infection and matching HLA type were provided by public TCR beta signatures.

Trimming removed 4 bases at V and 4 bases at J, with 11 bases between. CDR3 size: 13 residues. The germline CDR1 and CDR2 sequences are DFQATT and SNEGSKA (reference sequence). TCRdb re-called the reads with MiXCR, one entry per CDR3 protein. The table shows under 150,000 distinct CDR3 sequences, with 8% to 9% occurring only once. The study, taken as a whole, reports: Summed frequency of shared TCR beta families picked out CMV carriers who also had the relevant HLA. Predominance within the ex vivo response was attributable to HLA-C-restricted CMV-specific TCR beta clonotypes.

Only a few counts were recorded for this clonotype. Its specificity is unknown. The rearrangement links TRBV20-1 to TRBJ1-5; tentative D call: TRBD1 (5 bases). Material for sequencing was PBMCs. The receptor was isolated from a human donor in good health (CMV status not recorded). Some clones in this sample may be carry-over from other donors' samples. The CDR3 reads CSAMPGHNQPQHF. The CDR3 DNA reads TGCAGTGCTATGCCTGGACATAATCAGCCCCAGCATTTT.